The source of this T cell receptor (beta chain) is a study of CD8+ T cells in alopecia areata. As for the study in general: Affected scalp percentage gauged treated patients' severity. Whole-study results and caveats: Especially in alopecia totalis/universalis, lesional scalp showed greater clonality than normal scalp did. Expanded CD8+ clones among the top 100, and scalp clonality, were significantly decreased by tofacitinib. With just one nonresponder, it is still uncertain whether baseline CD8+ expansion relates to response.

Following RNA extraction, reverse transcription yielded cDNA that acted as the sequencing template. TCRdb keeps only in-frame clones here, not all; method: immunoSEQ multiplex PCR. The data show a few hundred thousand clones, roughly 40% seen once. Notes on this clone: The antigen remains unidentified.

The CDR3 sequence is 16 residues long. V was pared by 0 bases and J by 5 bases, with 16 bases between. Germline CDR1 is SGHRS and CDR2 is YFSETQ. Regarding treatment: oral pan-JAK inhibitor, 5-10 mg twice daily. The genes are TRBV5-1 and TRBJ2-3, with a possible D match to TRBD2 (6 bases). The sequence derives from a human donor with alopecia areata. Sequenced here: CD4+ T cells sorted from blood, sampled between weeks 36 and 40, from a patient treated with tofacitinib. The chain's CDR3 is CASSLALGRVEDTQYF. The CDR3 coding sequence is TGCGCCAGCAGCTTGGCACTCGGGAGAGTTGAAGATACGCAGTATTTT.